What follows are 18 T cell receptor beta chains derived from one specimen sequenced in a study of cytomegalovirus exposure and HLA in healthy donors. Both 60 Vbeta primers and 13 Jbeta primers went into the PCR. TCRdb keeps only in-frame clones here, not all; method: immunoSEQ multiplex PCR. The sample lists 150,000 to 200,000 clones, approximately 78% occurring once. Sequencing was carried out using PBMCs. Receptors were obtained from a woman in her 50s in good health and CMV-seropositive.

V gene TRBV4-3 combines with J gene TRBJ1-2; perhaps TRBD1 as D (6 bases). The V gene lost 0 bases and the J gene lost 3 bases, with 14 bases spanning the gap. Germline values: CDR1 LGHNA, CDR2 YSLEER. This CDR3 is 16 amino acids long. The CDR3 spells CASSQDGGGVDYGYTF. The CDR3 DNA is TGCGCCAGCAGCCAAGATGGGGGGGGCGTAGACTATGGCTACACCTTC.

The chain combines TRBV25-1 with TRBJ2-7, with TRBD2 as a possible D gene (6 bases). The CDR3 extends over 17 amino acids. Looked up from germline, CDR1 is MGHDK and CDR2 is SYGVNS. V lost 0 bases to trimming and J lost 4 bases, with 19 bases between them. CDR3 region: CASSEYPPQVEGYEQYF. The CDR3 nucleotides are TGTGCCAGCAGTGAATATCCTCCCCAGGTGGAGGGTTACGAGCAGTACTTC.

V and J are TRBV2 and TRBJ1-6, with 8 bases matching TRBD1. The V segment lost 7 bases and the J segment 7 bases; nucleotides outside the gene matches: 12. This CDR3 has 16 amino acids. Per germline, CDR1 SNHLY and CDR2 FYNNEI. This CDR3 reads CASKVDRAPGNSPLHF. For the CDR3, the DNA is TGTGCCAGCAAGGTGGACAGGGCCCCGGGCAATTCACCCCTCCACTTT.

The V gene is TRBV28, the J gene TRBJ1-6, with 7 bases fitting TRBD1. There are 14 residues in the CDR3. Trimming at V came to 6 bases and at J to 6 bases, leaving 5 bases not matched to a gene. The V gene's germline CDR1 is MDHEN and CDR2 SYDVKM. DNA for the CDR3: TGTGCCAGCAGCCCAGGGGGACCTAATTCACCCCTCCACTTT. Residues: CASSPGGPNSPLHF.

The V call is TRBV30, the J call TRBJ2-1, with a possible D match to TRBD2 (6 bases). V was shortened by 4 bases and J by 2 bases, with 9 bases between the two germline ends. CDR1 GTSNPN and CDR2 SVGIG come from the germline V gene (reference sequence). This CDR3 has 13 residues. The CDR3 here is CAWTGDAYNEQFF. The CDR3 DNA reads TGTGCCTGGACGGGAGACGCCTACAATGAGCAGTTCTTC.

CDR3 coding DNA: TGCGCCAGCAGCCACCGTGTTCAACAGGGTTACAATGAGCAGTTCTTC. Translating it yields CASSHRVQQGYNEQFF. The chain is built from TRBV4-1 and TRBJ2-1, with D possibly matching TRBD1 (6 bases). Germline V gene sequence: CDR1 MGHRA, CDR2 YSYEKL. V was pared by 3 bases and J by 4 bases, with 16 bases between. This CDR3 is 16 amino acids long.

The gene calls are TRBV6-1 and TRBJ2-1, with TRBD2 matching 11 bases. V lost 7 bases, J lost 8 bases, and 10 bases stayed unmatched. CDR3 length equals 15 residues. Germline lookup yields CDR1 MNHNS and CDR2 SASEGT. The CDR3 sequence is CASTLAGGSWHEQFF. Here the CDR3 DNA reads TGTGCCAGCACGCTAGCGGGAGGTAGTTGGCATGAGCAGTTCTTC.

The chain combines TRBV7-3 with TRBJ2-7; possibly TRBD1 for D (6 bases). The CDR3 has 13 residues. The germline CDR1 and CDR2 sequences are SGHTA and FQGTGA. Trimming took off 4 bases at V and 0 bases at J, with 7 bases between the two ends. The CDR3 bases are TGTGCCAGCAGCTCGGGACACTCCTACGAGCAGTACTTC. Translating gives CASSSGHSYEQYF.

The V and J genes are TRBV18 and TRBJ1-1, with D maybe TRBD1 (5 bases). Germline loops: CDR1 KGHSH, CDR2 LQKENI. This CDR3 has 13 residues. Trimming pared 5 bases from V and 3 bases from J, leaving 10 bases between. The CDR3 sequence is CASSNQGDTEAFF. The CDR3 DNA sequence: TGTGCCAGCTCAAATCAGGGTGACACTGAAGCTTTCTTT.

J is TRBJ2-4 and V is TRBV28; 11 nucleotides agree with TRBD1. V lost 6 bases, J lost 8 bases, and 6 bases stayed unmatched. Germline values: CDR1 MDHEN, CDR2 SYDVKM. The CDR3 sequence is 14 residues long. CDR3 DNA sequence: TGTGCCAGCAGGCGCCCGGGACAGGGGGACATTCAGTACTTC. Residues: CASRRPGQGDIQYF.

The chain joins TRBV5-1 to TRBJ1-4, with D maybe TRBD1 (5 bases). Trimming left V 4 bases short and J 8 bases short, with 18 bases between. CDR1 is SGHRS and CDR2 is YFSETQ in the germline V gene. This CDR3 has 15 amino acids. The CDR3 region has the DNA TGCGCCAGCAGCCCAGGACCCACCCGGGGGGAAAAACTGTTTTTT. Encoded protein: CASSPGPTRGEKLFF.

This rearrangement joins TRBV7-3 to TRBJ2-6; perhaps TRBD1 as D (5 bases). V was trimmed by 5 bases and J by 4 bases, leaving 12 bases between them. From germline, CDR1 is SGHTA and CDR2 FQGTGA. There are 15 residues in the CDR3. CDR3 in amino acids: CASSATVAGANVLTF. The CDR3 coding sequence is TGTGCCAGCAGCGCGACAGTCGCCGGGGCCAACGTCCTGACTTTC.

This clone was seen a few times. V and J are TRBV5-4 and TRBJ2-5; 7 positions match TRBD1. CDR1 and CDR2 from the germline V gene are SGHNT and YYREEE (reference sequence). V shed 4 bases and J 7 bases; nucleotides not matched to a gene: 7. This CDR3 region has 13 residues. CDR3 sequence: CASSRDRDGTQYF. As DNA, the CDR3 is TGTGCCAGCAGCCGCGACAGGGACGGGACCCAGTACTTC.

CDR3 residues: CASCFPHEQYF. CDR3 bases: TGTGCCAGCTGTTTCCCCCACGAGCAGTACTTC. V and J are TRBV7-6 and TRBJ2-5; D call uncertain. The closer fit of TRBJ2-7 to the DNA end suggests the J call may be wrong. From germline, CDR1 is SGHVS and CDR2 FNYEAQ. The CDR3 is 11 amino acids.

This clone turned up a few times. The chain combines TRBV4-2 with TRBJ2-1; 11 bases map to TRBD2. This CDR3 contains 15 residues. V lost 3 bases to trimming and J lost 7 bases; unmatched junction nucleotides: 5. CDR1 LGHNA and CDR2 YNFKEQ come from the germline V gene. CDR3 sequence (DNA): TGTGCCAGCAGCCAGCCCGGGACTAGCGGTAATGAGCAGTTCTTC. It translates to CASSQPGTSGNEQFF.

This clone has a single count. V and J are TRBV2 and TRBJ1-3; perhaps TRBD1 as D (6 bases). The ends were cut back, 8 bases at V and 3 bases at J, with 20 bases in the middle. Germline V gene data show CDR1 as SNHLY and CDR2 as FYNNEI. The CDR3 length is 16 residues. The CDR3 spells CASSLAGGAGGNTIYF. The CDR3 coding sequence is TGTGCCAGCTCCCTAGCGGGGGGGGCTGGTGGAAACACCATATATTTT.

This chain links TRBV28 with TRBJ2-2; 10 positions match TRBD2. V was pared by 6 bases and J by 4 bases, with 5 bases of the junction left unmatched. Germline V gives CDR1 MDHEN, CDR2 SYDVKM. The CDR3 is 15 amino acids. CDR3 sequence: CASRSGGGSTGELFF. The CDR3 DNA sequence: TGTGCCAGCAGGAGCGGGGGGGGTAGCACCGGGGAGCTGTTTTTT. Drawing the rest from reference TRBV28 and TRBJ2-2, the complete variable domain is DVKVTQSSRYLVKRTGEKVFLECVQDMDHENMFWYRQDPGLGLRLIYFSYDVKMKEKGDIPEGYSVSREKKERFSLILESASTNQTSMYLCASRSGGGSTGELFFGEGSRLTVL.

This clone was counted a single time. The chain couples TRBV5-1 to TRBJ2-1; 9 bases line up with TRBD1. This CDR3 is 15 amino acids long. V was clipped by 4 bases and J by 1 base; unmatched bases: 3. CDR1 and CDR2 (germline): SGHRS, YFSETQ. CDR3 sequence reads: CASSAGTGSYNEQFF. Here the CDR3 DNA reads TGCGCCAGCAGCGCCGGGACAGGGTCCTACAATGAGCAGTTCTTC.